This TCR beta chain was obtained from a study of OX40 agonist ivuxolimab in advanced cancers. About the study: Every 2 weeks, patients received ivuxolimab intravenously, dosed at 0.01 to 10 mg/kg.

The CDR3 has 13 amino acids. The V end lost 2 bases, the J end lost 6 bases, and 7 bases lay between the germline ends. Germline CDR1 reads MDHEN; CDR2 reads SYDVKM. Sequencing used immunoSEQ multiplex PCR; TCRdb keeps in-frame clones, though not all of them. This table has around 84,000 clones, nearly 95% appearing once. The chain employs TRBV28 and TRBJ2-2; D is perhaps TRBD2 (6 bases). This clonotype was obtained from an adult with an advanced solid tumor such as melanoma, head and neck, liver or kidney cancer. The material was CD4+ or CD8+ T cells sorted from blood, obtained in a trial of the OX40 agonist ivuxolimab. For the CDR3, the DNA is TGTGCCAGCAGTTTAGGGGGGTCCGGGGAGCTGTTTTTT. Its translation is CASSLGGSGELFF.